Described below is a single TCR beta chain sequence and its context. Its antigen is undetermined. This sample stems from a study of graft-versus-host responses after intestinal transplantation. The ends were cut back, 0 bases at V and 7 bases at J, with 12 bases in the middle. Per the germline V gene, CDR1 is MGHRA and CDR2 is YSYEKL. This CDR3 spans 15 amino acids. Data came from immunoSEQ multiplex PCR; TCRdb stores just in-frame clones and leaves some out. The data hold about 88,000 clones, with less than 95% observed a single time. Study-wide results and caveats: The authors found GvH clones in recipient marrow, some appearing first in ileum or blood. Allograft clonal ratios (graft-versus-host to host-versus-graft) were high in patients who had graft-donor T cell macrochimerism.

J is TRBJ1-4 and V is TRBV4-1; no clear D. The TCR sequence derives from a human donor who was the organ donor for an intestinal transplant. The source was unstimulated CD4+ T cells sorted from spleen or lymph node cells, collected before transplant. CDR3 loop: CASSQDRNGVEKLFF. The CDR3 region has the DNA TGCGCCAGCAGCCAAGATCGTAACGGGGTTGAAAAACTGTTTTTT.